Here is one T cell receptor (beta chain) with its context. No antigen is known for it. The assay was immunoSEQ multiplex PCR, and TCRdb's table has in-frame clones only and misses some. Of approximately 7,000 clones in the sample, around 79% were seen once. The V gene's germline CDR1 is MGHRA and CDR2 YSYEKL. The CDR3 is made up of 15 amino acids. Trimming took off 0 bases at V and 2 bases at J, with 10 bases between the two ends. This entry is derived from a study of chemoradiotherapy in HPV16-positive cancers. Study-level information: Functional T-cell assays on a couple of HPV16-positive patients' cells defined candidate HPV-specific clones and common TCR motifs. Findings of the study overall: Candidate HPV-specific clones and E7-related TCR motifs grew in tumor during treatment. In HPV16-positive patients, HPV-responsive T-cell expansion tracked better recurrence-free survival.

Repeated repertoire sampling spanned the course of chemoradiotherapy. The TCR originated in a human donor with HPV-associated anogenital cancer. This specimen consisted of tumor tissue, obtained from a patient who underwent chemoradiotherapy. The V and J genes are TRBV4-1 and TRBJ1-2; D is undetermined. CDR3: CASSQEGKPNYGYTF. CDR3 sequence (DNA): TGCGCCAGCAGCCAAGAGGGAAAGCCGAACTATGGCTACACCTTC.